Many counts were recorded for the clone carrying this T cell receptor (beta chain). What it binds is not known. Each cDNA molecule carried a unique molecular identifier. TCRdb passed the 5' RACE reads through MiXCR, listing each CDR3 protein once. The sample contains tens of thousands of distinct CDR3 sequences, roughly 6.3% of which appear only once. This entry comes from a study of early T cells in non-severe SARS-CoV-2 infection. Overall study: Sequencing targeted bulk RNA from unsorted whole blood, leaving chains unpaired.

Findings and limits, study-wide: Matching against VDJdb likely underestimated virus-specific expansions, favoring anti-spike CD8.

V shed 3 bases and J shed 0 bases, with 5 bases lying between them. In germline, CDR1 is SGHTS, CDR2 YDEGEE. The CDR3 covers 13 residues. The TCR comes from an adult who was a healthcare worker with PCR-confirmed SARS-CoV-2 infection or an uninfected control (not recorded which). The chain couples TRBV5-8 to TRBJ2-3, with D unresolved. The sample consisted of whole blood. The CDR3 DNA reads TGTGCCAGCAGCTCCCCTAGCACAGATACGCAGTATTTT. Protein product: CASSSPSTDTQYF.